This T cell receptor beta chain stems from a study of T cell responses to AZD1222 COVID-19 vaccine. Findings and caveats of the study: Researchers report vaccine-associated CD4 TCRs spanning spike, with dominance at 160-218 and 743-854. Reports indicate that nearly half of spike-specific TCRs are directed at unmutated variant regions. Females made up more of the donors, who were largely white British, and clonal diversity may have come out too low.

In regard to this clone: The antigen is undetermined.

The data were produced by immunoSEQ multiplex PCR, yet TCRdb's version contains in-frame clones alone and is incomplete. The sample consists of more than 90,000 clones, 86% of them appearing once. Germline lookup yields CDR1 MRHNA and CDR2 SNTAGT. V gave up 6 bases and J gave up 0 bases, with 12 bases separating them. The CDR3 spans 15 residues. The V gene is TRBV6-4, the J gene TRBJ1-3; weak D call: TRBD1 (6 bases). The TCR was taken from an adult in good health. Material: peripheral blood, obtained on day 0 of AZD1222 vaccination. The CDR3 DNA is TGTGCCAGCAGGGTGGACAGTTCCTCTGGAAACACCATATATTTT. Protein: CASRVDSSSGNTIYF.